The rows below give T cell receptor beta chains drawn from one sample of a study of blood T cell repertoires in COVID-19. TCRdb's table, derived via immunoSEQ multiplex PCR, lists solely in-frame clones and lacks some. The table shows about 170,000 clones, with about 85% occurring only once. The sample taken for sequencing was peripheral blood. Receptor source: an older woman with COVID-19, enrolled during active disease. Each CDR3 is given with its conserved first and last residue. D genes are given only for firm matches. Where a row states a size, it is once, few, many or the class of an expanded clone; other rows omit it.

size | J | V | D | CDR3
. | TRBJ2-3 | TRBV30 | TRBD1 | CAWSYGRGDTQYF
. | TRBJ1-5 | TRBV27 | TRBD1 | CASSSGTAPDQPQHF
. | TRBJ2-3 | TRBV5-4 | TRBD2 | CASTTSGTSGRSTDTQYF
. | TRBJ1-6 | TRBV5-4 | . | CASSLAVTPGDSPLHF
. | TRBJ1-4 | TRBV5-6 | TRBD1 | CASSVSGQWGEKLFF
. | TRBJ2-1 | TRBV7-3 | TRBD2 | CASSLSPPGLAGEQFF
. | TRBJ1-5 | TRBV25-1 | . | CASSELGAKDNQPQHF
. | TRBJ2-5 | TRBV5-5 | . | CASSLEPGEETQYF
. | TRBJ1-1 | TRBV2 | . | CASSRTNGNTEAFF
. | TRBJ2-1 | TRBV28 | . | CASSRGDERNEQFF
. | TRBJ2-7 | TRBV10-3 | . | CAAVQGDEQYF
. | TRBJ1-4 | TRBV6-5 | . | CASTLGGFRGEKLFF
. | TRBJ2-7 | TRBV21-1 | . | CASLSGRREQYF
. | TRBJ1-1 | TRBV5-6 | . | CASSRRVEAFF
. | TRBJ1-4 | TRBV28 | TRBD1 | CASEGGQVNEKLFF
. | TRBJ2-7 | TRBV2 | . | CASSERLAPPYEQYF
once | TRBJ1-3 | TRBV5-1 | . | CASSLLPSLGGNTIYF
once | TRBJ1-1 | TRBV27 | . | CASSREAYTEAFF
. | TRBJ1-2 | TRBV6-1 | . | CASSDFGGFGYGYTF
. | TRBJ2-4 | TRBV6-5 | . | CASTDYLAKNIQYF
. | TRBJ1-5 | TRBV19 | . | CASRGAGDSNQPQHF
once | TRBJ2-1 | TRBV24-1 | TRBD2 | CATSDASPGLTNEQFF
. | TRBJ2-2 | TRBV13 | TRBD1 | CASSSRTGPGELFF
. | TRBJ2-2 | TRBV2 | . | CASSDKQVPNTGELFF
. | TRBJ2-4 | TRBV2 | . | CASSVIQGAKNIQYF
. | TRBJ2-2 | TRBV30 | . | CAWWVRGVPGELFF
. | TRBJ1-5 | TRBV23-1 | . | CASIPGFSNQPQHF
. | TRBJ1-2 | TRBV20-1 | . | CSASKGDYGYTF
. | TRBJ1-5 | TRBV19 | TRBD1 | CASSIRQGNQPQHF
once | TRBJ2-3 | TRBV5-6 | . | CASSSSTGGTDTQYF
. | TRBJ2-5 | TRBV18 | . | CASSPGLGETQYF
once | TRBJ1-5 | TRBV6-5 | . | CASSRAGRDWPQHF
. | TRBJ2-1 | TRBV19 | TRBD1 | CASASGRGDRGSNEQFF
. | TRBJ2-3 | TRBV5-4 | TRBD1 | CASSPTGGTDTQYF
. | TRBJ1-2 | TRBV24-1 | . | CATSDPAEGPAGYTF
. | TRBJ1-2 | TRBV11-2 | TRBD1 | CASSLDSGDRVRGYTF
few | TRBJ1-5 | TRBV6-6 | . | CASSLPRDNQPQHF
. | TRBJ1-6 | TRBV28 | . | CASRPPAGSYNSPLHF
. | TRBJ2-3 | TRBV27 | TRBD2 | CASSIRKGSGGKVVTQYF
. | TRBJ2-5 | TRBV18 | TRBD1 | CASSQTPGQGDVETQYF
. | TRBJ2-1 | TRBV28 | TRBD1 | CASSGLGQGRDEQFF
. | TRBJ1-3 | TRBV29-1 | . | CSVEMEGNTIYF
. | TRBJ2-5 | TRBV18 | TRBD2 | CASSPGLAGGEKTQYF
. | TRBJ2-7 | TRBV2 | TRBD1 | CASRYRGGDEQYF
few | TRBJ1-1 | TRBV28 | . | CASSQGAPRNTEAFF
. | TRBJ1-2 | TRBV11-2 | . | CASSPGRARERNGYTF
. | TRBJ1-1 | TRBV6-5 | TRBD1 | CASRQGMTVTEAFF
. | TRBJ2-6 | TRBV27 | TRBD2 | CASSVAFTLGRGANVLTF
. | TRBJ1-1 | TRBV5-1 | TRBD1 | CASSSRQGAYTEAFF
. | TRBJ1-5 | TRBV6-5 | . | CASSQIQGTSQPQHF
. | TRBJ2-1 | TRBV3-1/TRBV3-2 | TRBD2 | CASSPGGAGGRYNEQFF
. | TRBJ1-1 | TRBV7-2 | . | CASSLATGAEAFF